The 20 T cell receptor beta chains given below trace back to one sample, sequenced in a study of blood T cell repertoires in COVID-19 (dated by TCRdb to the early 2020s). The library was prepared using the immunoSEQ multiplex PCR assay. The immuneACCESS repertoire file appears here via TCRdb, limited to in-frame rearrangements. These files lack a portion of the clones; in checked studies, under half of the deficit traces to unresolved V genes, and the cause of the others is not known. This sample lists 100,000 to 150,000 clones; about 89% were detected once. The ten largest make up around 10% of the sample. Sequenced material: peripheral blood. The receptors come from a woman aged 65 to 85 with COVID-19, enrolled during active disease.

The chain links TRBV28 to TRBJ2-1, with 10 bases lining up with TRBD1. Germline V gene sequence: CDR1 MDHEN, CDR2 SYDVKM. The CDR3 is 14 residues long. Unmatched junction bases numbered 14, after V lost 11 bases and J lost 10 bases. CDR3 coding DNA: TGTGCCTCAATGGGACGACAGGGGGCTTGGGAGCAGTTCTTC. Translated, it gives CASMGRQGAWEQFF. Filled out from reference TRBV28 and TRBJ2-1, the complete variable domain reads DVKVTQSSRYLVKRTGEKVFLECVQDMDHENMFWYRQDPGLGLRLIYFSYDVKMKEKGDIPEGYSVSREKKERFSLILESASTNQTSMYLCASMGRQGAWEQFFGPGTRLTVL.

This sequence joins TRBV10-3 and TRBJ2-7; tentative D call: TRBD1 (6 bases). The ends were cut back, 10 bases at V and 10 bases at J, with 23 bases in the middle. Per germline, CDR1 ENHRY and CDR2 SYGVKD. The CDR3 contains 13 residues. CDR3 DNA: TGTGCCACTCCTCATGGACAGCCCCGTACCCAGTACTTC. This encodes CATPHGQPRTQYF.

The J gene is TRBJ2-2, the V gene TRBV2; 9 bases are a match to TRBD1. Per the germline V gene, CDR1 is SNHLY and CDR2 is FYNNEI. The V and J ends lost 5 bases and 4 bases, in that order; junction bases with no gene match: 14. This CDR3 is built from 18 residues. The CDR3 DNA is TGTGCCAGCAGTACGCCTACAGGGGGCGAAGAAAGCACCGGGGAGCTGTTTTTT. It codes for CASSTPTGGEESTGELFF.

As for this clone: No DNA is shown, since the ends of the CDR3 on it are uncertain; the CDR3 is the one TCRdb lists. This rearrangement joins TRBV23-1 to TRBJ1-3; TRBD1, the D gene given by the table, was not confirmed from the DNA. TRBV23-1 qualifies as an ORF whose function is uncertain. Ends included, the CDR3 has 18 residues. The CDR3 loop reads CASSQTSGQGISLDTIYF.

The chain links TRBV5-6 to TRBJ1-2, with D maybe TRBD1 (5 bases). The CDR3 covers 15 residues. V was clipped by 1 base and J by 2 bases, with 12 bases between them. The V gene's germline CDR1 is SGHDT and CDR2 YYEEEE. CDR3 protein: CASSLRQILNYGYTF. Here the CDR3 DNA reads TGTGCCAGCAGCTTGCGACAGATTTTGAACTATGGCTACACCTTC.

The V gene is TRBV11-2, the J gene TRBJ2-7; possibly TRBD1 for D (5 bases). The CDR3 covers 12 residues. V lost 4 bases and J 5 bases, leaving 9 bases between the germline ends. CDR1 SGHAT and CDR2 FQNNGV come from the germline V gene. The CDR3 DNA sequence: TGTGCCAGCAGCTACGCAGGGAACGAGCAGTACTTC. Amino acid sequence: CASSYAGNEQYF.

V is TRBV28 and J is TRBJ1-2, with unresolved D. Germline V CDR1 and CDR2: MDHEN, SYDVKM. Trimming cost V 5 bases and J 4 bases, with 5 bases left between them. The CDR3 contains 11 residues. CDR3 in amino acids: CASSPSYGYTF. CDR3 nucleotide sequence: TGTGCCAGCAGTCCCTCCTATGGCTACACCTTC.

This clone has just a few counts. The gene calls are TRBV6-5 and TRBJ1-2; D remains unclear. The ends were cut back, 6 bases at V and 8 bases at J, with 19 bases in the middle. CDR1 MNHEY and CDR2 SVGAGI come from the germline V gene. The CDR3 covers 14 residues. The CDR3: CASSDVKSSRGYTF. The DNA for the CDR3 is TGTGCCAGCAGCGATGTAAAGAGCTCACGCGGCTACACCTTC.

This clone has a handful of counts. V gene TRBV7-9 combines with J gene TRBJ1-1, with TRBD1 as a possible D gene (5 bases). The CDR3 has 12 residues. Germline V gene data show CDR1 as SEHNR and CDR2 as FQNEAQ (reference sequence). V was clipped by 1 base and J by 7 bases, with 7 bases between them. CDR3 in amino acids: CASSLEGYEAFF. CDR3 DNA sequence: TGTGCCAGCAGCTTAGAGGGGTATGAAGCTTTCTTT. Combining the CDR3 with reference TRBV7-9 and TRBJ1-1 gives the whole variable domain DTGVSQNPRHKITKRGQNVTFRCDPISEHNRLYWYRQTLGQGPEFLTYFQNEAQLEKSRLLSDRFSAERPKGSFSTLEIQRTEQGDSAMYLCASSLEGYEAFFGQGTRLTVV.

This sequence joins TRBV24-1 and TRBJ1-5; D not certain. The V gene lost 2 bases and the J gene lost 5 bases, with 9 bases spanning the gap. Germline CDR1 KGHDR, CDR2 SFDVKD. The CDR3 runs to 14 residues. CDR3 nucleotides: TGTGCCACCAGTGATTCCCGGGGTTATCAGCCCCAGCATTTT. Its protein is CATSDSRGYQPQHF.

The rearrangement joins TRBV20-1 to TRBJ2-1; 9 bases fit TRBD2. Germline V gene data show CDR1 as DFQATT and CDR2 as SNEGSKA (reference sequence). V lost 3 bases to trimming and J lost 1 base; unmatched junction nucleotides: 4. This CDR3 is 15 amino acids long. CDR3 protein: CSASYAGGSYNEQFF. CDR3 nucleotides: TGCAGTGCTAGTTACGCGGGGGGGTCCTACAATGAGCAGTTCTTC.

The V call is TRBV11-2, the J call TRBJ1-1; TRBD1 matches 7 bases. Germline lookup yields CDR1 SGHAT and CDR2 FQNNGV. V shed 5 bases and J 5 bases; nucleotides not matched to a gene: 8. CDR3 size: 14 residues. The CDR3 DNA sequence: TGTGCCAGCAGCCCCTTCGGGACAGCGACTGAAGCTTTCTTT. It is translated as CASSPFGTATEAFF.

The rearrangement uses TRBV7-9 and TRBJ1-6, with unresolved D. The length of the CDR3 is 15 residues. Germline loops: CDR1 SEHNR, CDR2 FQNEAQ (reference sequence). V lost 5 bases to trimming and J lost 10 bases, with 18 bases between them. CDR3 loop: CASSPDLMVRSPLHF. CDR3 bases: TGTGCCAGCAGCCCTGACCTTATGGTGAGGTCACCCCTCCACTTT. Full variable domain (remainder filled in from reference TRBV7-9 and TRBJ1-6): DTGVSQNPRHKITKRGQNVTFRCDPISEHNRLYWYRQTLGQGPEFLTYFQNEAQLEKSRLLSDRFSAERPKGSFSTLEIQRTEQGDSAMYLCASSPDLMVRSPLHFGNGTRLTVT.

This chain links TRBV4-1 with TRBJ1-2, with 9 positions matching TRBD1. The CDR3 extends over 14 amino acids. From germline, CDR1 is MGHRA and CDR2 YSYEKL. J was trimmed by 5 bases and V by 1 base; bases with no gene match: 2. Here the CDR3 reads CASSQVGQGYGYTF. The CDR3 DNA is TGCGCCAGCAGCCAAGTTGGACAGGGGTATGGCTACACCTTC.

The chain employs TRBV10-3 and TRBJ2-5; D not resolved. CDR1 ENHRY and CDR2 SYGVKD come from the germline V gene. CDR3 size: 13 residues. The V gene lost 6 bases and the J gene lost 3 bases, with 11 bases spanning the gap. CDR3 sequence: CAISFGLEETQYF. CDR3 nucleotides: TGTGCCATCAGCTTCGGTCTCGAAGAGACCCAGTACTTC.

The gene calls are TRBV5-1 and TRBJ2-1; 10 bases are shared with TRBD1. V dropped 3 bases and J dropped 4; count of bases not matched to a gene: 4. CDR3 length equals 15 residues. CDR1 SGHRS and CDR2 YFSETQ come from the germline V gene. CDR3 amino acids: CASSSGQGGYNEQFF. CDR3 sequence (DNA): TGCGCCAGCAGCTCCGGACAGGGGGGGTACAATGAGCAGTTCTTC. Using reference TRBV5-1 and TRBJ2-1 for the parts outside the CDR3, the full variable domain is KAGVTQTPRYLIKTRGQQVTLSCSPISGHRSVSWYQQTPGQGLQFLFEYFSETQRNKGNFPGRFSGRQFSNSRSEMNVSTLELGDSALYLCASSSGQGGYNEQFFGPGTRLTVL.

In its sample, this clone was seen a few times. The chain carries TRBV28 and TRBJ1-6, with 8 positions matching TRBD1. CDR3 length equals 14 residues. Looked up from germline, CDR1 is MDHEN and CDR2 is SYDVKM. Trimming at V came to 10 bases and at J to 2 bases, leaving 4 bases not matched to a gene. The CDR3: CATVGQAYNSPLHF. The CDR3 coding sequence is TGTGCCACCGTGGGACAGGCCTATAATTCACCCCTCCACTTT. The variable domain in full, completed from reference TRBV28 and TRBJ1-6, reads DVKVTQSSRYLVKRTGEKVFLECVQDMDHENMFWYRQDPGLGLRLIYFSYDVKMKEKGDIPEGYSVSREKKERFSLILESASTNQTSMYLCATVGQAYNSPLHFGNGTRLTVT.

This chain links TRBV3-1 (or the pseudogene TRBV3-2) with TRBJ1-3; 7 positions agree with TRBD1. The V gene's germline CDR1 is LGHDT and CDR2 YNNKEL (reference sequence). Trimming took 5 bases from V and 2 from J; bases not matched to a gene: 0. The CDR3 sequence is 13 residues long. CDR3 protein: CASSDRAGNTIYF. The CDR3 DNA is TGTGCCAGCAGCGACAGGGCTGGAAACACCATATATTTT.

The rearrangement links TRBV5-4 to TRBJ2-2; no reliable D call. Looked up from germline, CDR1 is SGHNT and CDR2 is YYREEE (reference sequence). The V and J ends lost 0 bases and 7 bases respectively, with 13 bases between them. CDR3 length: 15 amino acids. The CDR3 sequence: CASSLGSTLGGELFF. As DNA, the CDR3 is TGTGCCAGCAGCTTGGGGTCGACCCTAGGCGGGGAGCTGTTTTTT.

The chain uses TRBV5-1 and TRBJ2-5; 7 bases fit TRBD2. Germline values: CDR1 SGHRS, CDR2 YFSETQ. The CDR3 covers 17 residues. Losses at the gene ends were 2 bases for V and 2 bases for J; bases not matched to a gene: 12. CDR3 sequence (DNA): TGCGCCAGCAGCTTTTCCCCCTCGGGGAGGGGACAAGAGACCCAGTACTTC. Its protein is CASSFSPSGRGQETQYF.